This T cell receptor (beta chain) was recorded in a study of neurological immune-mediated disorders. This clonotype was recorded many times. Antigen specificity is unknown. Healthy controls were blood bank volunteers in Maryland, USA. The method for making cDNA was 5'RACE, and it used 10-nucleotide random UMIs. TCRdb reprocessed the 5' RACE reads with MiXCR, giving one entry per CDR3 protein. The sample lists fewer than 90,000 distinct CDR3 sequences; around 10% were seen once. General study results and limits: The most TCR clonal expansion was seen in HTLV-1-associated myelopathy, whereas the least was seen in multiple sclerosis, below the level in healthy controls.

CDR1 is MNHNY and CDR2 is SVGAGI in the germline V gene (reference sequence). The CDR3 contains 13 residues. Trimming took off 8 bases at V and 5 bases at J, with 13 bases between the two ends. V is TRBV6-6 and J is TRBJ2-1; a possible D gene is TRBD1 (7 bases). This clonotype was obtained from a man aged 40-55 years in good health. The sequencing sample was made of PBMCs. CDR3 DNA sequence: TGTGCCAGCCAGGGGGACTTTAACAATGAGCAGTTCTTC. Translated: CASQGDFNNEQFF.